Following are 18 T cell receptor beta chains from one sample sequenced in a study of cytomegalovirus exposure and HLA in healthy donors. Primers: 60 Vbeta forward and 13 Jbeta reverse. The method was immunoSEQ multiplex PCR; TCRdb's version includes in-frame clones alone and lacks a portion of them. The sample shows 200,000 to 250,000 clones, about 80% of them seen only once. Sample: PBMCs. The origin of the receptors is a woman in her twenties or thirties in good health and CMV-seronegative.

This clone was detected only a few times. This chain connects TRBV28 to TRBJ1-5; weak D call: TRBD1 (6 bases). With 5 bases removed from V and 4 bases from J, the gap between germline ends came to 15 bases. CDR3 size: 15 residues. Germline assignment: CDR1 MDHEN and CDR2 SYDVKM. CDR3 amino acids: CASSAWTDENQPQHF. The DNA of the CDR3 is TGTGCCAGCAGTGCCTGGACAGATGAGAATCAGCCCCAGCATTTT.

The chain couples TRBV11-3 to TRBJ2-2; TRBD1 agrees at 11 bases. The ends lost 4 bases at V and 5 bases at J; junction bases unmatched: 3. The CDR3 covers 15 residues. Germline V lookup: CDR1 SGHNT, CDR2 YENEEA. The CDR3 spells CASSSDRGHTGELFF. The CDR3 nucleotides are TGTGCCAGCAGCTCGGACAGGGGGCATACCGGGGAGCTGTTTTTT.

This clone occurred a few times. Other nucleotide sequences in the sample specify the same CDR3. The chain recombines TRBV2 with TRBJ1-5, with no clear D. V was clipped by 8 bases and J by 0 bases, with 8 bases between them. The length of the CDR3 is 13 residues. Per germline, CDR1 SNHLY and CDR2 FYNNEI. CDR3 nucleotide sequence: TGTGCCAGCCGGAGGGATAGCAATCAGCCCCAGCATTTT. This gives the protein CASRRDSNQPQHF.

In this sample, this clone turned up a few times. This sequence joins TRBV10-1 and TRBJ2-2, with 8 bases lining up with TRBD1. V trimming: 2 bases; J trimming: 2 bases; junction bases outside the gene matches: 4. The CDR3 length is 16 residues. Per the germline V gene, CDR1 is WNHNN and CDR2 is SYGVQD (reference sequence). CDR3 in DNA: TGCGCCAGCAGTGAGCCTGGGACAGGAAACACCGGGGAGCTGTTTTTT. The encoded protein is CASSEPGTGNTGELFF.

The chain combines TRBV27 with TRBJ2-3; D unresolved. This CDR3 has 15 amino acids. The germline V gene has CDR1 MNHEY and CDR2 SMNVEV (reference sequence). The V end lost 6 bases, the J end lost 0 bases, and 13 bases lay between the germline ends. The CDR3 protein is CASSHYLASTDTQYF. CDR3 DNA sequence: TGTGCCAGCAGCCATTACTTAGCTAGCACAGATACGCAGTATTTT.

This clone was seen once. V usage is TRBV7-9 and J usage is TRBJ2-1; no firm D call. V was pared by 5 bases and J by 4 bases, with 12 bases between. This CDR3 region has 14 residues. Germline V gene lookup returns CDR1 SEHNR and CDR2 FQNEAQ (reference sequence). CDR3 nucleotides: TGTGCCAGCAGCGCCCTCCCCACTTACAATGAGCAGTTCTTC. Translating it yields CASSALPTYNEQFF.

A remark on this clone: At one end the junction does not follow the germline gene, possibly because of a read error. The CDR3 sequence: CASSWGLQVDYGYPF. CDR3 in DNA: TGTGCCAGCAGCTGGGGACTCCAGGTGGACTATGGCTACCCCTTC. V gene TRBV7-9 combines with J gene TRBJ1-2; tentative D call: TRBD1 (5 bases). The CDR3 has 15 amino acids. Germline loops: CDR1 SEHNR, CDR2 FQNEAQ (reference sequence).

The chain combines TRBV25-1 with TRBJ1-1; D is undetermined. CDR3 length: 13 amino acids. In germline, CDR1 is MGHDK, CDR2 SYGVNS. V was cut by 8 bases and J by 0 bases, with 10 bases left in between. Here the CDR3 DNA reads TGTGCCAGCTCCTACCAAATGAACACTGAAGCTTTCTTT. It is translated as CASSYQMNTEAFF.

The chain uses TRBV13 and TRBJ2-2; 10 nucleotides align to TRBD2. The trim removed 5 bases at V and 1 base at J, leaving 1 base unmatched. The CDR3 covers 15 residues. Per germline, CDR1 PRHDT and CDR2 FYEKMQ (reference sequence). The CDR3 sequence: CASSIAGGNTGELFF. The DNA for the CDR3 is TGTGCCAGCAGCATAGCGGGGGGGAACACCGGGGAGCTGTTTTTT. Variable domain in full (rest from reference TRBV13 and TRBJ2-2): AAGVIQSPRHLIKEKRETATLKCYPIPRHDTVYWYQQGPGQDPQFLISFYEKMQSDKGSIPDRFSAQQFSDYHSELNMSSLELGDSALYFCASSIAGGNTGELFFGEGSRLTVL.

CDR3 in DNA: TGTGCCAGCAGCCCTAGCGGATCCACAGATACGCAGTATTTT. As protein: CASSPSGSTDTQYF. The rearrangement links TRBV7-3 to TRBJ2-3, with 7 bases matching TRBD2. Germline V lookup: CDR1 SGHTA, CDR2 FQGTGA. The CDR3 has 14 residues. V lost 5 bases and J lost 2; bases outside the gene matches: 4.

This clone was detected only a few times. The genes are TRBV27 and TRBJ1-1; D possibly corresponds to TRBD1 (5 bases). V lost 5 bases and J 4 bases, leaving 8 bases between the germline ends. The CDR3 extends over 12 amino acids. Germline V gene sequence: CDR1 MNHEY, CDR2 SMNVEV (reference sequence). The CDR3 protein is CASSPQGTEAFF. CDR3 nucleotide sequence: TGTGCCAGCAGTCCCCAGGGCACTGAAGCTTTCTTT.

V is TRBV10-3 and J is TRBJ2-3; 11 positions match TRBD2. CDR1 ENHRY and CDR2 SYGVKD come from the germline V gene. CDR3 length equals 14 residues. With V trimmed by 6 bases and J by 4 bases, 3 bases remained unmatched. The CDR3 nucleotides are TGTGCCATCAGGACTAGCGGGGTTTCAGATACGCAGTATTTT. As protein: CAIRTSGVSDTQYF.

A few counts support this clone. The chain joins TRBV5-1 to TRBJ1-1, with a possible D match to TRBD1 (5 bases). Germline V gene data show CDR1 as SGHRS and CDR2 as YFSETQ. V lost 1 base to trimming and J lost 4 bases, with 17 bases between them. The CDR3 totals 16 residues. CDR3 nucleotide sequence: TGCGCCAGCAGCTTGTTTGGCGGGGCGAGGGCCACTGAAGCTTTCTTT. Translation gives CASSLFGGARATEAFF.

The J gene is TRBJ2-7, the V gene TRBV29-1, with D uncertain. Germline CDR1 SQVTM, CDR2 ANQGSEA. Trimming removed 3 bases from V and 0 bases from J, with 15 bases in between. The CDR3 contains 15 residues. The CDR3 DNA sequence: TGCAGCGTTGACTTGGCCGATTCCAGCTCCTACGAGCAGTACTTC. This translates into CSVDLADSSSYEQYF.

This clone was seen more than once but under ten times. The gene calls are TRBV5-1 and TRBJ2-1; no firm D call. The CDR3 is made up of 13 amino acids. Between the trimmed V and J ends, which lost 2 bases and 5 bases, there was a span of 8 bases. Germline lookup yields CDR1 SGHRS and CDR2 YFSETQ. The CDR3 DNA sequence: TGCGCCAGCAGCTTATCAACGGACAATGAGCAGTTCTTC. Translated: CASSLSTDNEQFF. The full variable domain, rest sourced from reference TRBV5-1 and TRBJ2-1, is KAGVTQTPRYLIKTRGQQVTLSCSPISGHRSVSWYQQTPGQGLQFLFEYFSETQRNKGNFPGRFSGRQFSNSRSEMNVSTLELGDSALYLCASSLSTDNEQFFGPGTRLTVL.

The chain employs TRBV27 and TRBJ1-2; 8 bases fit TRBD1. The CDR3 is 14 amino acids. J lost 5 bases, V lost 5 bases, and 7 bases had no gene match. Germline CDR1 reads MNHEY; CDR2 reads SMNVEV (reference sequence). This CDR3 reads CASSPAGGGYGYTF. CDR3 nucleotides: TGTGCCAGCAGTCCGGCAGGGGGCGGGTATGGCTACACCTTC.

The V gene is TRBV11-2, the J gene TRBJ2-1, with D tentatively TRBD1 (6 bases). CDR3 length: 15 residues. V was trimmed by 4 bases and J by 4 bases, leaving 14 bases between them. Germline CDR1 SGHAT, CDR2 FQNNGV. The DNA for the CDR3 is TGTGCCAGCAGCTCTGACCGGGACATATACAATGAGCAGTTCTTC. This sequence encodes CASSSDRDIYNEQFF.

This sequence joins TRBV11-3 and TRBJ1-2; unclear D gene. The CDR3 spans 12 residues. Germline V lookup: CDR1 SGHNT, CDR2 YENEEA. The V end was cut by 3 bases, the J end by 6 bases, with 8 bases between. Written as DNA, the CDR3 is TGTGCCAGCAGCTTCTCAGGCCATGGCTACACCTTC. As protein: CASSFSGHGYTF.